This TCR beta chain was obtained from a study of blood T cell repertoires in COVID-19. About the research overall: Samples taken during acute and convalescent COVID-19 were collected in the United States, Italy and Spain. The analysed material was cDNA or gDNA that came from T cells, B-cell-depleted T cells, or PBMCs.

This clone was detected a few times. CDR3 length: 15 residues. Looked up from germline, CDR1 is SGHVS and CDR2 is FNYEAQ. Deletions cut 4 bases from V and 10 bases from J, with 17 bases between. Sequencing used immunoSEQ multiplex PCR; TCRdb keeps in-frame clones, though not all of them. Altogether some 54,000 clones are present, roughly 87% being singletons, with the ten largest covering about 2%. The sequencing sample was made of peripheral blood. The V call is TRBV7-6, the J call TRBJ1-6; D is unresolved. The clonotype originates from a woman in her fifties or sixties with acute or convalescent COVID-19. CDR3 loop: CASSSERVLGSPLHF. CDR3 coding DNA: TGTGCCAGCAGCTCAGAGAGGGTATTAGGCTCACCCCTCCACTTT.